This T cell receptor beta chain was documented in a study of regulatory T cells in long-lasting Graves disease. The authors built TCR beta libraries using iRepertoire HTBI primers and Arm-PCR of CDR3 regions. One entry per CDR3 protein results from TCRdb running MiXCR on the multiplex PCR reads. This repertoire shows roughly 400,000 distinct CDR3 sequences, 15% found once; its top ten account for under 9%. Time point of the sample: newly diagnosed GD, antithyroid drugs for less than 3 months. Following extraction of RNA from PBMCs, that RNA was used to make the TCR library. This clonotype was counted many times. Germline CDR1 PRHDT, CDR2 FYEKMQ (reference sequence). The CDR3 contains 18 residues. Trimming cost V 3 bases and J 3 bases; bases outside gene matches: 6. The same data also contributed to another study, on T cells in Graves' hyperthyroidism and ophthalmopathy.

The sample in question was peripheral blood mononuclear cells (PBMCs), obtained at new diagnosis, from a patient treated with antithyroid drugs. The TCR comes from a woman in her thirties or forties with Graves disease. V gene TRBV13 combines with J gene TRBJ2-2; 14 positions agree with TRBD2. CDR3 nucleotide sequence: TGTGCCAGCAGCTTCCCGACTAGCGGGAGGGCCGACACCGGGGAGCTGTTTTTT. Translated, it gives CASSFPTSGRADTGELFF.